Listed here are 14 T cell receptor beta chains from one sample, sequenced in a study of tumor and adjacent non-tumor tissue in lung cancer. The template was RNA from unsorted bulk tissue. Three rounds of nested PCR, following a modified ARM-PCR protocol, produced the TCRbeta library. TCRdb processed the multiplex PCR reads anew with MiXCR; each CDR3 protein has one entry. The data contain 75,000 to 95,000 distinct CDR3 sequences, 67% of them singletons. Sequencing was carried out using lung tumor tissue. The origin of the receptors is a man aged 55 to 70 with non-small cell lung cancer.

This chain's CDR3 is CASSHDRLAKYEQYF. The CDR3, as DNA: TGCGCCAGCAGCCATGACCGACTAGCGAAATACGAGCAGTACTTC. The chain joins TRBV4-1 to TRBJ2-7, with 8 bases that match TRBD2. Germline V lookup: CDR1 MGHRA, CDR2 YSYEKL. V shed 3 bases and J 4 bases; nucleotides not matched to a gene: 8. The CDR3 is 15 residues long.

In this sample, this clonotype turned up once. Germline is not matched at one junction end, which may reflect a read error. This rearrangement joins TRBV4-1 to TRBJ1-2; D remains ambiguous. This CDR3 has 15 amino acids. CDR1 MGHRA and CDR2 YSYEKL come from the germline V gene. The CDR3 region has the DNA TGCGCCAGCAGCCAAGATTTACTCGAGTGGAGAGGCTACACTTTC. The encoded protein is CASSQDLLEWRGYTF.

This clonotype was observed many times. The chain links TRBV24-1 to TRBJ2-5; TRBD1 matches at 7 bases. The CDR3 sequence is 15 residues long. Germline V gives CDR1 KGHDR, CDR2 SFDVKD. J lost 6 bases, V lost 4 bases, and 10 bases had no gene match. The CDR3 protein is CATSDPKPGQKTQYF. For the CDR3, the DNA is TGTGCCACCAGTGACCCTAAACCGGGACAGAAGACCCAGTACTTC.

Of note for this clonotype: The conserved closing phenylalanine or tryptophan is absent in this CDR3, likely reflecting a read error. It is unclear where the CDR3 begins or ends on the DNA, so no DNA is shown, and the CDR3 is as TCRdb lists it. CDR3 in amino acids: CASSHGTSGSHEQLV. This chain links TRBV11-3 with TRBJ2-1; TRBD2, the D gene given by the table, was not confirmed from the DNA. Including both end residues, the CDR3 is 15 amino acids long. From germline, CDR1 is SGHNT and CDR2 YENEEA.

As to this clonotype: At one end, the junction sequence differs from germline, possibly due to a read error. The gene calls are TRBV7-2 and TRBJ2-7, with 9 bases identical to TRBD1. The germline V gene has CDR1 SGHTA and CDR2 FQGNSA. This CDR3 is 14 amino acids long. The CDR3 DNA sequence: TGTGACAGCAGCTTCACGGGACAGGGTGGCGAGCAGTACTTC. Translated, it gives CDSSFTGQGGEQYF.

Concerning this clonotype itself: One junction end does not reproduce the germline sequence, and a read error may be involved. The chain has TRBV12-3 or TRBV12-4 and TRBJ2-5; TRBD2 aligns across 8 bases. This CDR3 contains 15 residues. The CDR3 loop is CAISFAGGGQETQYF. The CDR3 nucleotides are TGTGCCATCAGTTTCGCGGGAGGAGGTCAAGAGACCCAGTACTTC.

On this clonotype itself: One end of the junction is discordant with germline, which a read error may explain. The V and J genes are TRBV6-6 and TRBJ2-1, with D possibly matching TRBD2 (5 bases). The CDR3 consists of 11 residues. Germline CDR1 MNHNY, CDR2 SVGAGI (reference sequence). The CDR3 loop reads CASSARGERFF. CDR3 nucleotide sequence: TGTGCCAGCAGTGCCCGGGGTGAGCGGTTCTTC.

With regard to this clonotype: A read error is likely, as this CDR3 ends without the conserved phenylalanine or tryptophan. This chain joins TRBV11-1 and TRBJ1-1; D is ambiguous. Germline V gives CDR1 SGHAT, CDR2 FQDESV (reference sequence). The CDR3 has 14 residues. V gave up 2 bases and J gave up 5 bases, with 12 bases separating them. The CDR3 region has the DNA TGTGCCAGCAGCTTATCGGCGGGTGATACTGAAGCTTTCCTT. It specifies CASSLSAGDTEAFL.

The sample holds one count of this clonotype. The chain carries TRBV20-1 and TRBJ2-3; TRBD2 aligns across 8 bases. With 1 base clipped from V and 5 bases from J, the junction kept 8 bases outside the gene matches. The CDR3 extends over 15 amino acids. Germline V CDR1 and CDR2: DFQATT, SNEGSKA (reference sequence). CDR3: CSARGSLAGLDTQYF. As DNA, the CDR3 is TGCAGTGCTAGAGGGAGCTTAGCGGGGCTAGATACGCAGTATTTT.

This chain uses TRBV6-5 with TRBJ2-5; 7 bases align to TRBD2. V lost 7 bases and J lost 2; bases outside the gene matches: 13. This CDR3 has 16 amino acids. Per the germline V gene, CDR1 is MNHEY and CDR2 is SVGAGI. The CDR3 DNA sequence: TGTGCCAGCATTCAGAGATGGGGGGGTAGGCAAGAGACCCAGTACTTC. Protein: CASIQRWGGRQETQYF.

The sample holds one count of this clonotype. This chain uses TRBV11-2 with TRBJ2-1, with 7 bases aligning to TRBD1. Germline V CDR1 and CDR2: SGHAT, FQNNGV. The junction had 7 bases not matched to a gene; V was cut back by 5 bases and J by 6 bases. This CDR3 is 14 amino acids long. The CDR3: CASSQDRVSNEQFF. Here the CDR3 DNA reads TGTGCCAGCAGCCAAGACAGGGTAAGCAATGAGCAGTTCTTC.

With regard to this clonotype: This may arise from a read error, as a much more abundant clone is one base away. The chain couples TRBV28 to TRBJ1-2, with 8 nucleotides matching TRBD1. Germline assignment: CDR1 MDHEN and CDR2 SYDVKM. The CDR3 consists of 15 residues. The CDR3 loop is CASSFGQGRAYGCTF. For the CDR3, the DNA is TGTGCCAGCAGTTTCGGACAGGGCCGGGCCTATGGCTGCACCTTC.

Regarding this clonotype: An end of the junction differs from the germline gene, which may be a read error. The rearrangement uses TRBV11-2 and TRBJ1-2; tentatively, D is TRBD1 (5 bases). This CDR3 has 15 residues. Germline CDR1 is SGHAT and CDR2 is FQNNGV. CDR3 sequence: CAISLRGPNNHGYTF. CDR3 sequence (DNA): TGCGCCATCAGCCTAAGGGGTCCGAATAACCATGGCTACACCTTC.

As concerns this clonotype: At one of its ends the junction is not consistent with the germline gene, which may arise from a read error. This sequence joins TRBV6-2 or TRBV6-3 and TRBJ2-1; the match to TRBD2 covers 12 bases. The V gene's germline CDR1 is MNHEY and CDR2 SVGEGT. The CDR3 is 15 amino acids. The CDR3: CASRSSGRGYNQQFF. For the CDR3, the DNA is TGTGCCAGTAGGTCTAGCGGGAGGGGGTACAATCAGCAGTTCTTC.